These 19 T cell receptor beta chains originate from one sample sequenced in a study of cytomegalovirus exposure and HLA in healthy donors. PCR was performed using 60 Vbeta and 13 Jbeta primers. Assay: immunoSEQ multiplex PCR; the TCRdb copy retains only in-frame clones and omits some. The sample consists of roughly 120,000 clones, 65% to 80% of them appearing once. Input material: PBMCs. The receptors were sampled from a man between 18 and 29 years old in good health and CMV-seropositive.

This clone was recorded once. V usage is TRBV6-5 and J usage is TRBJ1-2, with a tentative D call TRBD1 (6 bases). Germline CDR1 is MNHEY and CDR2 is SVGAGI. Trimming removed 2 bases from V and 1 base from J, with 14 bases in between. This CDR3 has 16 amino acids. In nucleotides, the CDR3 is TGTGCCAGCAGTTACATCCGGACAGACGTTAACTATGGCTACACCTTC. This translates into CASSYIRTDVNYGYTF.

Points on this clone: In the same sample, other DNA sequences code for this CDR3. J is TRBJ1-1 and V is TRBV18, with 10 bases aligning to TRBD1. Germline loops: CDR1 KGHSH, CDR2 LQKENI. This CDR3 contains 14 residues. V shed 2 bases, J shed 5 bases, and the junction held 2 bases outside the gene matches. In nucleotides, the CDR3 is TGTGCCAGCTCACCAGGGACAGGGGAAACTGAAGCTTTCTTT. This sequence encodes CASSPGTGETEAFF.

J is TRBJ2-7 and V is TRBV5-4; a weak D match, TRBD1 (6 bases). The CDR3 is 16 residues long. V lost 0 bases, J lost 1 base, and 14 bases lay in between. The germline V gene encodes CDR1 SGHNT and CDR2 YYREEE (reference sequence). For the CDR3, the DNA is TGTGCCAGCAGCTTGGGGCGGCCAGGGGAGTCCTACGAGCAGTACTTC. It yields the protein CASSLGRPGESYEQYF.

This clone was counted between two and nine times. The junction differs from germline at one of its ends, possibly a read error. The rearrangement joins TRBV5-1 to TRBJ1-2, with 7 bases aligning to TRBD1. The CDR3 totals 12 residues. Germline CDR1 is SGHRS and CDR2 is YFSETQ. CDR3 region: CASSGYRGFIAF. The CDR3 DNA reads as TGCGCCAGCAGCGGGTACAGGGGATTCATCGCCTTC. The variable domain in full, completed from reference TRBV5-1 and TRBJ1-2, reads KAGVTQTPRYLIKTRGQQVTLSCSPISGHRSVSWYQQTPGQGLQFLFEYFSETQRNKGNFPGRFSGRQFSNSRSEMNVSTLELGDSALYLCASSGYRGFIAFGSGTRLTVV.

The CDR3 reads CASSFWDRGTGELFF. The CDR3, as DNA: TGTGCCAGCAGCTTTTGGGACAGGGGCACCGGGGAGCTGTTTTTT. The gene calls are TRBV5-6 and TRBJ2-2, with TRBD1 matching over 10 bases. The trim removed 2 bases at V and 4 bases at J, leaving 2 bases unmatched. This CDR3 has 15 residues. CDR1 SGHDT and CDR2 YYEEEE come from the germline V gene.

CDR3 amino acids: CSANEAQGNYGYTF. As DNA, the CDR3 is TGCAGCGCCAATGAGGCCCAAGGCAACTATGGCTACACCTTC. V gene TRBV29-1 combines with J gene TRBJ1-2; D is uncertain. The CDR3 runs 14 residues. Germline V gene lookup returns CDR1 SQVTM and CDR2 ANQGSEA. V lost 7 bases to trimming and J lost 2 bases, with 17 bases between them.

The J gene is TRBJ2-1, the V gene TRBV28; 8 nucleotides agree with TRBD1. This CDR3 is 13 amino acids long. The germline gives CDR1 MDHEN, CDR2 SYDVKM. With V trimmed by 10 bases and J by 4 bases, 6 bases remained unmatched. As DNA, the CDR3 is TGTGCCACCCAGGGGGCCGGGTACAATGAGCAGTTCTTC. Translated, it gives CATQGAGYNEQFF.

This clone has just one count. The rearrangement uses TRBV6-5 and TRBJ1-1, with a weak D call TRBD1 (6 bases). Deletions cut 5 bases from V and 4 bases from J, with 14 bases between. CDR3 length: 14 amino acids. Germline V lookup: CDR1 MNHEY, CDR2 SVGAGI. This CDR3 reads CASSRIQGGTEAFF. The CDR3 DNA follows: TGTGCCAGCAGTCGTATACAGGGCGGCACTGAAGCTTTCTTT.

The V and J genes are TRBV29-1 and TRBJ1-1; TRBD1 might be the D (5 bases). CDR1 and CDR2 from the germline V gene are SQVTM and ANQGSEA. V gave up 7 bases and J gave up 1 base, with 10 bases separating them. The CDR3 length is 12 residues. The CDR3 DNA sequence: TGCAGCGCGGGACTTACGAACACTGAAGCTTTCTTT. As protein: CSAGLTNTEAFF. Using reference TRBV29-1 and TRBJ1-1 for the parts outside the CDR3, the full variable domain is SAVISQKPSRDICQRGTSLTIQCQVDSQVTMMFWYRQQPGQSLTLIATANQGSEATYESGFVIDKFPISRPNLTFSTLTVSNMSPEDSSIYLCSAGLTNTEAFFGQGTRLTVV.

This chain links TRBV6-1 with TRBJ2-5; D is possibly TRBD2 (5 bases). Germline V CDR1 and CDR2: MNHNS, SASEGT. The CDR3 runs to 13 residues. V shed 2 bases and J shed 4 bases, with 8 bases lying between them. The CDR3 sequence: CASSELARETQYF. The CDR3 region has the DNA TGTGCCAGCAGTGAACTAGCTCGAGAGACCCAGTACTTC.

The chain has TRBV6-5 and TRBJ2-1; D not resolved. Germline V CDR1 and CDR2: MNHEY, SVGAGI. V was pared by 6 bases and J by 7 bases, with 16 bases between. The CDR3 runs 14 residues. Here the CDR3 reads CASSPRSPRNEQFF. CDR3 bases: TGTGCCAGCAGCCCCCGCTCCCCACGGAATGAGCAGTTCTTC.

The rearrangement links TRBV29-1 to TRBJ1-2; 7 bases match TRBD1. CDR3 length: 14 residues. Germline values: CDR1 SQVTM, CDR2 ANQGSEA. J was trimmed by 2 bases and V by 4 bases; bases with no gene match: 7. CDR3 protein: CSVAEGGQNYGYTF. CDR3 nucleotide sequence: TGCAGCGTTGCGGAAGGGGGCCAAAACTATGGCTACACCTTC.

The chain uses TRBV6-1 and TRBJ1-5; a possible D gene is TRBD1 (6 bases). V dropped 2 bases and J dropped 0 bases, with 8 bases sitting between them. This CDR3 is built from 15 residues. CDR1 is MNHNS and CDR2 is SASEGT in the germline V gene. The CDR3 sequence: CASSESDSSNQPQHF. CDR3 in DNA: TGTGCCAGCAGTGAATCGGACAGTAGCAATCAGCCCCAGCATTTT.

V is TRBV9 and J is TRBJ1-1; no clear D gene. The CDR3 covers 15 residues. V was cut by 1 base and J by 0 bases, with 10 bases left in between. Germline V gene sequence: CDR1 SGDLS, CDR2 YYNGEE. The CDR3 here is CASSVWEILNTEAFF. The CDR3 DNA follows: TGTGCCAGCAGCGTATGGGAGATACTGAACACTGAAGCTTTCTTT.

This chain uses TRBV14 with TRBJ1-1; D is unclear. Trimming cost V 4 bases and J 4 bases, with 7 bases left between them. This CDR3 region has 12 residues. Per germline, CDR1 SGHDN and CDR2 FVKESK. Here the CDR3 reads CASSPGLTEAFF. CDR3 nucleotide sequence: TGTGCCAGCAGCCCTGGGCTCACTGAAGCTTTCTTT.

The chain is built from TRBV2 and TRBJ2-7, with D possibly being TRBD1 (5 bases). Per germline, CDR1 SNHLY and CDR2 FYNNEI. The CDR3 sequence is 14 residues long. Trimming cost V 6 bases and J 4 bases, with 16 bases left between them. The chain's CDR3 is CASSISGMGYEQYF. Written as DNA, the CDR3 is TGTGCCAGCAGCATTTCAGGGATGGGTTACGAGCAGTACTTC.

This clone showed up just a few times. The chain combines TRBV19 with TRBJ2-3, with 9 bases matching TRBD1. The J segment lost 0 bases and the V segment lost 3 bases, leaving 1 base of the junction unmatched. This CDR3 region has 15 residues. Looked up from germline, CDR1 is LNHDA and CDR2 is SQIVND (reference sequence). The CDR3 here is CASSMGQGSTDTQYF. The CDR3 DNA reads TGTGCCAGTAGTATGGGACAGGGTAGCACAGATACGCAGTATTTT.

This clone appeared once. V usage is TRBV28 and J usage is TRBJ2-7, with 7 bases lining up with TRBD2. CDR1 and CDR2 from the germline V gene are MDHEN and SYDVKM. The trim removed 3 bases at V and 0 bases at J, leaving 5 bases unmatched. The length of the CDR3 is 15 residues. For the CDR3, the DNA is TGTGCCAGCAGTTTGCGGCGGGGGACCTCCTACGAGCAGTACTTC. Protein: CASSLRRGTSYEQYF.

A few counts support this clone. This chain joins TRBV7-8 and TRBJ2-1; 8 bases fit TRBD2. This CDR3 has 13 amino acids. Losses at the gene ends were 5 bases for V and 14 bases for J; bases not matched to a gene: 11. Per the germline V gene, CDR1 is SGHVS and CDR2 is FQNEAQ. The CDR3 nucleotides read TGTGCCAGCAGCCCCTGGCGGGGGGCGGTGGAGTTCTTC. Its protein is CASSPWRGAVEFF.